What follows are 2 T cell receptor beta chains derived from one specimen sequenced in a study of neoadjuvant anti-PD-1 for oral cavity cancer. Assay: immunoSEQ multiplex PCR; the TCRdb copy retains only in-frame clones and omits some. The data hold 30,000 to 35,000 clones, with around 87% observed a single time. Sequenced here: PBMCs, sampled before nivolumab (anti-PD-1) treatment. Receptors were obtained from a person aged 40 to 85 with oral cavity squamous cell carcinoma.

The rearrangement joins TRBV10-3 to TRBJ1-4; no firm D call. Trimming pared 0 bases from V and 7 bases from J, leaving 9 bases between. CDR3 length: 14 amino acids. Germline V gene data show CDR1 as ENHRY and CDR2 as SYGVKD. CDR3: CAISESKAGEKLFF. For the CDR3, the DNA is TGTGCCATCAGTGAGTCGAAGGCAGGTGAAAAACTGTTTTTT.

The rearrangement links TRBV27 to TRBJ2-1, with 12 bases identical to TRBD1. The CDR3 is 15 amino acids. From germline, CDR1 is MNHEY and CDR2 SMNVEV (reference sequence). J lost 7 bases, V lost 5 bases, and 6 bases had no gene match. The DNA of the CDR3 is TGTGCCAGCAGTCTGGGACAGGGGGCCCAGAATGAGCAGTTCTTC. Translation: CASSLGQGAQNEQFF.